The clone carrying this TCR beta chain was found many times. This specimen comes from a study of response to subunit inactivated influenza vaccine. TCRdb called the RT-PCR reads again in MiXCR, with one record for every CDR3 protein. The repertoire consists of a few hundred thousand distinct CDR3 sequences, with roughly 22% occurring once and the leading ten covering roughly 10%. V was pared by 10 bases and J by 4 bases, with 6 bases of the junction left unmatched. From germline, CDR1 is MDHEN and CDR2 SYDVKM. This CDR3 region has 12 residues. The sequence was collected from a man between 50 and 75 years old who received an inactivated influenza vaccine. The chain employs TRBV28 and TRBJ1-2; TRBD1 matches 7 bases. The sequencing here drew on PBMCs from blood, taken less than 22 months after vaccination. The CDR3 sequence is CATRGQSYGYTF. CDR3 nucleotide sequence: TGTGCCACCCGGGGACAGAGCTATGGCTACACCTTC.